Each of the 7 T cell receptor beta chains below was sequenced from the same sample in a study of beta chain features in type 1 diabetes. Study conclusions and caveats: The study found moderately but significantly shorter TCRB CDR3s in all four CD4+ subsets of Type 1 diabetes patients.

The sequenced template was cDNA made from the entire isolated RNA. The method was immunoSEQ multiplex PCR; TCRdb's version includes in-frame clones alone and lacks a portion of them. The sample has hundreds of thousands of clones, over 11% seen once. These receptors are not linked to any known antigen. Sequencing was performed on naive CD4+ T cells from blood. All receptors come from a man aged 18-30 years with type 1 diabetes.

The genes are TRBV7-2 and TRBJ1-5; D may be TRBD1 (5 bases). From germline, CDR1 is SGHTA and CDR2 FQGNSA. The germline V and J ends were trimmed by 5 bases and 3 bases, with 14 bases remaining between them. The CDR3 sequence is 15 residues long. CDR3 sequence: CASSAGLKNNQPQHF. CDR3 bases: TGTGCCAGCAGCGCGGGACTGAAGAACAATCAGCCCCAGCATTTT.

This chain joins TRBV7-2 and TRBJ2-2, with TRBD2 as a possible D gene (5 bases). Germline assignment: CDR1 SGHTA and CDR2 FQGNSA. This CDR3 is built from 16 residues. The ends were cut back, 5 bases at V and 5 bases at J, with 18 bases in the middle. CDR3 residues: CASSPVRLAGTGELFF. In DNA form, the CDR3 reads TGTGCCAGCAGCCCGGTGAGGCTAGCCGGGACCGGGGAGCTGTTTTTT. Combining the CDR3 with reference TRBV7-2 and TRBJ2-2 gives the whole variable domain GAGVSQSPSNKVTEKGKDVELRCDPISGHTALYWYRQSLGQGLEFLIYFQGNSAPDKSGLPSDRFSAERTGGSVSTLTIQRTQQEDSAVYLCASSPVRLAGTGELFFGEGSRLTVL.

This clone was detected only a few times. This chain links TRBV19 with TRBJ2-6; TRBD1 is a possible D gene (5 bases). The CDR3 runs 15 residues. Trimming left V 7 bases short and J 8 bases short, with 18 bases between. Germline CDR1 reads LNHDA; CDR2 reads SQIVND (reference sequence). The CDR3 nucleotides read TGTGCCAGTACGTCACATAGGGCAGGGTCCAACGTCCTGACTTTC. Residues: CASTSHRAGSNVLTF.

The chain has TRBV6-5 and TRBJ1-6; D not resolved. Trimming shortened V by 6 bases and J by 8 bases, and 14 bases separated the two germline ends. The CDR3 consists of 14 residues. The germline CDR1 and CDR2 sequences are MNHEY and SVGAGI. CDR3 nucleotides: TGTGCCAGCAGGATGGGAGGGTCGGATTCACCCCTCCACTTT. Its protein is CASRMGGSDSPLHF.

The gene calls are TRBV28 and TRBJ2-7; perhaps TRBD1 as D (5 bases). Trimming stripped 2 bases from V and 7 bases from J, with 9 bases between. Germline V lookup: CDR1 MDHEN, CDR2 SYDVKM. This CDR3 is 12 amino acids long. The CDR3 coding sequence is TGTGCCAGCAGTTTAGTTTCAGGGGAGCAGTACTTC. It codes for CASSLVSGEQYF.

The chain links TRBV4-3 to TRBJ2-5; 11 nucleotides agree with TRBD2. Germline V gene data show CDR1 as LGHNA and CDR2 as YSLEER. The CDR3 covers 19 residues. V was pared by 2 bases and J by 6 bases, with 17 bases of the junction left unmatched. The CDR3 bases are TGCGCCAGCAGCCAAACCCCGTACTTAGCGGGGGGGCGGTTCCAGACCCAGTACTTC. This encodes CASSQTPYLAGGRFQTQYF.

The J gene is TRBJ1-1, the V gene TRBV7-9; TRBD1 agrees at 9 bases. Germline V lookup: CDR1 SEHNR, CDR2 FQNEAQ (reference sequence). J lost 5 bases, V lost 1 base, and 5 bases had no gene match. This CDR3 has 15 amino acids. The CDR3 sequence is CASSLGGGQGTEAFF. The CDR3 nucleotides read TGTGCCAGCAGCTTAGGAGGAGGACAGGGGACTGAAGCTTTCTTT.